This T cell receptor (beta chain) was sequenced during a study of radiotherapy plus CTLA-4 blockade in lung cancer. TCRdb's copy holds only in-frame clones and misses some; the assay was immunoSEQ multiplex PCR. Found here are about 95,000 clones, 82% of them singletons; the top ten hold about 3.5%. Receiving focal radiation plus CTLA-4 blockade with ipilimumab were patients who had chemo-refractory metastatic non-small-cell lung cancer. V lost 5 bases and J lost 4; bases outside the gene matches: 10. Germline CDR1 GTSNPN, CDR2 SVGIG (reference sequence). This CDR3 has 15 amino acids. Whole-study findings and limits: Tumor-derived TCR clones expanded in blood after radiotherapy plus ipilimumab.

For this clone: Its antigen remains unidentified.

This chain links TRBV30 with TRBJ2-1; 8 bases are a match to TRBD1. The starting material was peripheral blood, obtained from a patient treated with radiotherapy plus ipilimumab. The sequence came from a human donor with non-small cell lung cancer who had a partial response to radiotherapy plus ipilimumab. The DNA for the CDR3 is TGTGCCTGGGTTGACAGGGGAAGAAAGTACAATGAGCAGTTCTTC. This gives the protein CAWVDRGRKYNEQFF.